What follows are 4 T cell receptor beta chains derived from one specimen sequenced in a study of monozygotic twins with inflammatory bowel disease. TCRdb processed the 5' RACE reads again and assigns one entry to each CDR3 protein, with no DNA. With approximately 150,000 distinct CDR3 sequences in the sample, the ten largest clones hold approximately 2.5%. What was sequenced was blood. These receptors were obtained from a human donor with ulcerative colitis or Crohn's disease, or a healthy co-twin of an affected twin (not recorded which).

CDR3 loop: CASSQGQGSSPLHF. The gene calls are TRBV5-1 and TRBJ1-6; TCRdb reports TRBD1, a call that lacks DNA to check it against. Looked up from germline, CDR1 is SGHRS and CDR2 is YFSETQ. The CDR3 loop spans 14 amino acids.

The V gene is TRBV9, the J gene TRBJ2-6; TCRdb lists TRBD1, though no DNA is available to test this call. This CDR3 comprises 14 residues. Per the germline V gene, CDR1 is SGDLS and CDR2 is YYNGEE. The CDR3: CASLRGSGANVLTF.

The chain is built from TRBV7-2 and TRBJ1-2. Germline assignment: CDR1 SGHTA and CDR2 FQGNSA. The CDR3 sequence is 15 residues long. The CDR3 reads CASSRRSRLDYGYTF. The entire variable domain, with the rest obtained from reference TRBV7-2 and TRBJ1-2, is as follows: GAGVSQSPSNKVTEKGKDVELRCDPISGHTALYWYRQSLGQGLEFLIYFQGNSAPDKSGLPSDRFSAERTGGSVSTLTIQRTQQEDSAVYLCASSRRSRLDYGYTFGSGTRLTVV.

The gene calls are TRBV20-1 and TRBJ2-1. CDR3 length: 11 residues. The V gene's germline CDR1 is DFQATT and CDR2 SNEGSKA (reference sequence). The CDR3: CSADGHNEQFF.